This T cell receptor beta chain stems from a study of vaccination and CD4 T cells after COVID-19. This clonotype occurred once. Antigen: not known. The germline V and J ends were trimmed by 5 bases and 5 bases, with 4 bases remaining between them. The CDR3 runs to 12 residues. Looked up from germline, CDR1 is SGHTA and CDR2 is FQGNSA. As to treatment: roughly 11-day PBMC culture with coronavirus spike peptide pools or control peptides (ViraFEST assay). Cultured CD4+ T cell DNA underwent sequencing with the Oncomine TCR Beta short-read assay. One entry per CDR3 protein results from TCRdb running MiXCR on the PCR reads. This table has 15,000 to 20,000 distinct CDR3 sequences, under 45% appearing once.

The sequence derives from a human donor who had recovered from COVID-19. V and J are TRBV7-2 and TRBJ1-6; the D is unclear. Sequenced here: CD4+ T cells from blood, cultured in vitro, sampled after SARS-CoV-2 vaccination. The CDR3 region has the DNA TGTGCCAGCAGCGAAAATAATTCACCCCTCCACTTT. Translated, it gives CASSENNSPLHF.